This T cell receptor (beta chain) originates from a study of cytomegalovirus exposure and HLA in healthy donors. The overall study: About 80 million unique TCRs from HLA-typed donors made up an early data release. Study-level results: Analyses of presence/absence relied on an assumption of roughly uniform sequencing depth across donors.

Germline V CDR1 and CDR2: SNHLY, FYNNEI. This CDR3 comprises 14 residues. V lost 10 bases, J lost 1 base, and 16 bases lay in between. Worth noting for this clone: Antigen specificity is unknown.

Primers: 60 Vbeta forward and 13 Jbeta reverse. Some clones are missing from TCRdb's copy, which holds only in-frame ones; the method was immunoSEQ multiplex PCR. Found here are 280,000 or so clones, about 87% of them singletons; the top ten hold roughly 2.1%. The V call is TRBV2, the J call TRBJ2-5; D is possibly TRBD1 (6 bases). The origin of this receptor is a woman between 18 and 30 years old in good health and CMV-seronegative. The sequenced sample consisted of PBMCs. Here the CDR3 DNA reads TGTGCCACCCAGAGGGACACATTCCAAGAGACCCAGTACTTC. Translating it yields CATQRDTFQETQYF.